These 10 T cell receptor beta chains share one sample of origin, sequenced in a study of shared clonotypes between healthy human individuals. Sequencing was performed with immunoSEQ multiplex PCR; in TCRdb, only in-frame clones are kept and a portion is missing. The sample shows about 1.5 million clones, roughly 98% of them seen only once. The material sequenced was naive CD4+ T cells sorted from blood. Subset: CD45RA+ positively selected. The receptors derive from a man aged 30 to 45 in good health.

The chain carries TRBV10-2 and TRBJ2-1; 9 positions agree with TRBD2. After removal of 5 bases from V and 5 bases from J, the junction contained 4 bases not matched to a gene. Germline CDR1 WSHSY, CDR2 SAAADI. The CDR3 loop spans 14 amino acids. As DNA, the CDR3 is TGCGCCAGCAGTCGAGCGGGAGGAGACAATGAGCAGTTCTTC. Protein sequence: CASSRAGGDNEQFF.

The chain links TRBV18 to TRBJ1-1; D is undetermined. CDR3 length: 15 residues. Trimming took off 0 bases at V and 3 bases at J, with 11 bases between the two ends. CDR1 is KGHSH, CDR2 LQKENI, per germline. CDR3 bases: TGTGCCAGCTCACCACCTTCTCTCCAGCACACTGAAGCTTTCTTT. Protein: CASSPPSLQHTEAFF.

The J gene is TRBJ2-5, the V gene TRBV18, with D tentatively TRBD1 (5 bases). The germline V gene has CDR1 KGHSH and CDR2 LQKENI. CDR3 size: 13 residues. V lost 2 bases and J 4 bases, leaving 8 bases between the germline ends. The CDR3 DNA reads TGTGCCAGCTCACCAGTCCAGGGAGAGACCCAGTACTTC. Residues: CASSPVQGETQYF.

The genes are TRBV30 and TRBJ1-2, with D tentatively TRBD1 (5 bases). Trimming removed 7 bases from V and 7 bases from J, with 19 bases in between. Per germline, CDR1 GTSNPN and CDR2 SVGIG (reference sequence). The CDR3 is 13 residues long. The CDR3 protein is CASRDRERSGYTF. The CDR3 nucleotides are TGTGCCTCGCGGGACCGAGAACGTTCTGGCTACACCTTC.

A word on this clone: Other DNA sequences of this sample code for an identical CDR3. This sequence joins TRBV6-5 and TRBJ2-7; 7 positions match TRBD2. The CDR3 contains 13 residues. In germline, CDR1 is MNHEY, CDR2 SVGAGI. The ends lost 8 bases at V and 2 bases at J; junction bases unmatched: 6. The CDR3 here is CASRAGGTYEQYF. The CDR3 DNA sequence: TGTGCCAGCCGCGCCGGGGGGACCTACGAGCAGTACTTC.

This clone was counted once. The rearrangement links TRBV29-1 to TRBJ2-2, with no clear D. Trimming took 2 bases from V and 4 from J, leaving 8 bases between them. CDR1 is SQVTM, CDR2 ANQGSEA, per germline. The CDR3 length is 13 residues. The CDR3 reads CSVEIGVTGELFF. In DNA, the CDR3 is TGCAGCGTTGAAATCGGAGTCACCGGGGAGCTGTTTTTT.

V gene TRBV7-6 combines with J gene TRBJ2-1; 10 nucleotides agree with TRBD2. Germline V gives CDR1 SGHVS, CDR2 FNYEAQ. This CDR3 is built from 17 residues. Losses at the gene ends were 1 base for V and 5 bases for J; bases not matched to a gene: 8. CDR3 region: CASSLGPSGSSNNEQFF. DNA of the CDR3: TGTGCCAGCAGCTTAGGACCTAGCGGGAGCAGCAACAATGAGCAGTTCTTC.

The V and J genes are TRBV6-5 and TRBJ2-7, with TRBD2 matching over 7 bases. With V trimmed by 2 bases and J by 6 bases, 10 bases remained unmatched. The CDR3 spans 15 residues. Germline V gives CDR1 MNHEY, CDR2 SVGAGI. DNA of the CDR3: TGTGCCAGCAGTTACCAAAGCGGGGTCGGGAGCGAGCAGTACTTC. Protein sequence: CASSYQSGVGSEQYF.

The gene calls are TRBV25-1 and TRBJ2-2; D is ambiguous. CDR3 length equals 12 residues. Trimming removed 8 bases at V and 5 bases at J, with 9 bases between. From germline, CDR1 is MGHDK and CDR2 SYGVNS. The CDR3 here is CASARLTGELFF. CDR3 DNA sequence: TGTGCCAGCGCCCGATTGACCGGGGAGCTGTTTTTT.

The rearrangement uses TRBV2 and TRBJ1-2; D not certain. The CDR3 is 13 residues long. Germline CDR1 and CDR2: SNHLY and FYNNEI. V lost 1 base to trimming and J lost 7 bases, with 10 bases between them. CDR3 sequence: CASSEGRASGYTF. As DNA, the CDR3 is TGTGCCAGCAGTGAAGGTAGGGCGTCTGGCTACACCTTC.